This TCR beta chain is drawn from a study of T cells in localized non-small cell lung cancer. Data came from immunoSEQ multiplex PCR; TCRdb stores just in-frame clones and leaves some out. The sample yields approximately 64,000 clones, 90% seen once. The V gene lost 2 bases and the J gene lost 10 bases, with 14 bases spanning the gap. CDR1 and CDR2 from the germline V gene are SGHTA and FQGNSA. The CDR3 extends over 13 amino acids. This clonotype was obtained from a woman aged 40-69 years with stage I lung adenocarcinoma. The chain carries TRBV7-2 and TRBJ1-1, with D perhaps matching TRBD1 (5 bases). The source material was peripheral blood, sampled before any cancer treatment. This CDR3 is CASSLRGGRVAFF. The CDR3 DNA sequence: TGTGCCAGCAGCTTAAGGGGTGGTCGCGTAGCTTTCTTT. Combining the CDR3 with reference TRBV7-2 and TRBJ1-1 gives the whole variable domain GAGVSQSPSNKVTEKGKDVELRCDPISGHTALYWYRQSLGQGLEFLIYFQGNSAPDKSGLPSDRFSAERTGGSVSTLTIQRTQQEDSAVYLCASSLRGGRVAFFGQGTRLTVV.